This TCR beta chain derives from a study of T cells after yellow fever vaccination. About the research overall: Any fraction with a low cell number was prepared using SMART-Seq v4 Ultra Low Input.

CDR3 size: 17 residues. V shed 5 bases, J shed 5 bases, and the junction held 15 bases outside the gene matches. TCRdb independently ran MiXCR on the 5' RACE reads; one entry per CDR3 protein. The sample contains fewer than 350,000 distinct CDR3 sequences, roughly 4% of which appear only once. The input for sequencing was PBMCs, taken on the day of the yellow fever booster vaccination. The TCR sequence derives from a man aged 18 to 35 who received the YFV17D yellow fever vaccine. J is TRBJ2-1 and V is TRBV12-3 or TRBV12-4; 7 nucleotides agree with TRBD2. CDR3 bases: TGTGCCAGCAGTCTTGAGCATGGAGCGGGGCGGGACAATGAGCAGTTCTTC. It codes for CASSLEHGAGRDNEQFF.